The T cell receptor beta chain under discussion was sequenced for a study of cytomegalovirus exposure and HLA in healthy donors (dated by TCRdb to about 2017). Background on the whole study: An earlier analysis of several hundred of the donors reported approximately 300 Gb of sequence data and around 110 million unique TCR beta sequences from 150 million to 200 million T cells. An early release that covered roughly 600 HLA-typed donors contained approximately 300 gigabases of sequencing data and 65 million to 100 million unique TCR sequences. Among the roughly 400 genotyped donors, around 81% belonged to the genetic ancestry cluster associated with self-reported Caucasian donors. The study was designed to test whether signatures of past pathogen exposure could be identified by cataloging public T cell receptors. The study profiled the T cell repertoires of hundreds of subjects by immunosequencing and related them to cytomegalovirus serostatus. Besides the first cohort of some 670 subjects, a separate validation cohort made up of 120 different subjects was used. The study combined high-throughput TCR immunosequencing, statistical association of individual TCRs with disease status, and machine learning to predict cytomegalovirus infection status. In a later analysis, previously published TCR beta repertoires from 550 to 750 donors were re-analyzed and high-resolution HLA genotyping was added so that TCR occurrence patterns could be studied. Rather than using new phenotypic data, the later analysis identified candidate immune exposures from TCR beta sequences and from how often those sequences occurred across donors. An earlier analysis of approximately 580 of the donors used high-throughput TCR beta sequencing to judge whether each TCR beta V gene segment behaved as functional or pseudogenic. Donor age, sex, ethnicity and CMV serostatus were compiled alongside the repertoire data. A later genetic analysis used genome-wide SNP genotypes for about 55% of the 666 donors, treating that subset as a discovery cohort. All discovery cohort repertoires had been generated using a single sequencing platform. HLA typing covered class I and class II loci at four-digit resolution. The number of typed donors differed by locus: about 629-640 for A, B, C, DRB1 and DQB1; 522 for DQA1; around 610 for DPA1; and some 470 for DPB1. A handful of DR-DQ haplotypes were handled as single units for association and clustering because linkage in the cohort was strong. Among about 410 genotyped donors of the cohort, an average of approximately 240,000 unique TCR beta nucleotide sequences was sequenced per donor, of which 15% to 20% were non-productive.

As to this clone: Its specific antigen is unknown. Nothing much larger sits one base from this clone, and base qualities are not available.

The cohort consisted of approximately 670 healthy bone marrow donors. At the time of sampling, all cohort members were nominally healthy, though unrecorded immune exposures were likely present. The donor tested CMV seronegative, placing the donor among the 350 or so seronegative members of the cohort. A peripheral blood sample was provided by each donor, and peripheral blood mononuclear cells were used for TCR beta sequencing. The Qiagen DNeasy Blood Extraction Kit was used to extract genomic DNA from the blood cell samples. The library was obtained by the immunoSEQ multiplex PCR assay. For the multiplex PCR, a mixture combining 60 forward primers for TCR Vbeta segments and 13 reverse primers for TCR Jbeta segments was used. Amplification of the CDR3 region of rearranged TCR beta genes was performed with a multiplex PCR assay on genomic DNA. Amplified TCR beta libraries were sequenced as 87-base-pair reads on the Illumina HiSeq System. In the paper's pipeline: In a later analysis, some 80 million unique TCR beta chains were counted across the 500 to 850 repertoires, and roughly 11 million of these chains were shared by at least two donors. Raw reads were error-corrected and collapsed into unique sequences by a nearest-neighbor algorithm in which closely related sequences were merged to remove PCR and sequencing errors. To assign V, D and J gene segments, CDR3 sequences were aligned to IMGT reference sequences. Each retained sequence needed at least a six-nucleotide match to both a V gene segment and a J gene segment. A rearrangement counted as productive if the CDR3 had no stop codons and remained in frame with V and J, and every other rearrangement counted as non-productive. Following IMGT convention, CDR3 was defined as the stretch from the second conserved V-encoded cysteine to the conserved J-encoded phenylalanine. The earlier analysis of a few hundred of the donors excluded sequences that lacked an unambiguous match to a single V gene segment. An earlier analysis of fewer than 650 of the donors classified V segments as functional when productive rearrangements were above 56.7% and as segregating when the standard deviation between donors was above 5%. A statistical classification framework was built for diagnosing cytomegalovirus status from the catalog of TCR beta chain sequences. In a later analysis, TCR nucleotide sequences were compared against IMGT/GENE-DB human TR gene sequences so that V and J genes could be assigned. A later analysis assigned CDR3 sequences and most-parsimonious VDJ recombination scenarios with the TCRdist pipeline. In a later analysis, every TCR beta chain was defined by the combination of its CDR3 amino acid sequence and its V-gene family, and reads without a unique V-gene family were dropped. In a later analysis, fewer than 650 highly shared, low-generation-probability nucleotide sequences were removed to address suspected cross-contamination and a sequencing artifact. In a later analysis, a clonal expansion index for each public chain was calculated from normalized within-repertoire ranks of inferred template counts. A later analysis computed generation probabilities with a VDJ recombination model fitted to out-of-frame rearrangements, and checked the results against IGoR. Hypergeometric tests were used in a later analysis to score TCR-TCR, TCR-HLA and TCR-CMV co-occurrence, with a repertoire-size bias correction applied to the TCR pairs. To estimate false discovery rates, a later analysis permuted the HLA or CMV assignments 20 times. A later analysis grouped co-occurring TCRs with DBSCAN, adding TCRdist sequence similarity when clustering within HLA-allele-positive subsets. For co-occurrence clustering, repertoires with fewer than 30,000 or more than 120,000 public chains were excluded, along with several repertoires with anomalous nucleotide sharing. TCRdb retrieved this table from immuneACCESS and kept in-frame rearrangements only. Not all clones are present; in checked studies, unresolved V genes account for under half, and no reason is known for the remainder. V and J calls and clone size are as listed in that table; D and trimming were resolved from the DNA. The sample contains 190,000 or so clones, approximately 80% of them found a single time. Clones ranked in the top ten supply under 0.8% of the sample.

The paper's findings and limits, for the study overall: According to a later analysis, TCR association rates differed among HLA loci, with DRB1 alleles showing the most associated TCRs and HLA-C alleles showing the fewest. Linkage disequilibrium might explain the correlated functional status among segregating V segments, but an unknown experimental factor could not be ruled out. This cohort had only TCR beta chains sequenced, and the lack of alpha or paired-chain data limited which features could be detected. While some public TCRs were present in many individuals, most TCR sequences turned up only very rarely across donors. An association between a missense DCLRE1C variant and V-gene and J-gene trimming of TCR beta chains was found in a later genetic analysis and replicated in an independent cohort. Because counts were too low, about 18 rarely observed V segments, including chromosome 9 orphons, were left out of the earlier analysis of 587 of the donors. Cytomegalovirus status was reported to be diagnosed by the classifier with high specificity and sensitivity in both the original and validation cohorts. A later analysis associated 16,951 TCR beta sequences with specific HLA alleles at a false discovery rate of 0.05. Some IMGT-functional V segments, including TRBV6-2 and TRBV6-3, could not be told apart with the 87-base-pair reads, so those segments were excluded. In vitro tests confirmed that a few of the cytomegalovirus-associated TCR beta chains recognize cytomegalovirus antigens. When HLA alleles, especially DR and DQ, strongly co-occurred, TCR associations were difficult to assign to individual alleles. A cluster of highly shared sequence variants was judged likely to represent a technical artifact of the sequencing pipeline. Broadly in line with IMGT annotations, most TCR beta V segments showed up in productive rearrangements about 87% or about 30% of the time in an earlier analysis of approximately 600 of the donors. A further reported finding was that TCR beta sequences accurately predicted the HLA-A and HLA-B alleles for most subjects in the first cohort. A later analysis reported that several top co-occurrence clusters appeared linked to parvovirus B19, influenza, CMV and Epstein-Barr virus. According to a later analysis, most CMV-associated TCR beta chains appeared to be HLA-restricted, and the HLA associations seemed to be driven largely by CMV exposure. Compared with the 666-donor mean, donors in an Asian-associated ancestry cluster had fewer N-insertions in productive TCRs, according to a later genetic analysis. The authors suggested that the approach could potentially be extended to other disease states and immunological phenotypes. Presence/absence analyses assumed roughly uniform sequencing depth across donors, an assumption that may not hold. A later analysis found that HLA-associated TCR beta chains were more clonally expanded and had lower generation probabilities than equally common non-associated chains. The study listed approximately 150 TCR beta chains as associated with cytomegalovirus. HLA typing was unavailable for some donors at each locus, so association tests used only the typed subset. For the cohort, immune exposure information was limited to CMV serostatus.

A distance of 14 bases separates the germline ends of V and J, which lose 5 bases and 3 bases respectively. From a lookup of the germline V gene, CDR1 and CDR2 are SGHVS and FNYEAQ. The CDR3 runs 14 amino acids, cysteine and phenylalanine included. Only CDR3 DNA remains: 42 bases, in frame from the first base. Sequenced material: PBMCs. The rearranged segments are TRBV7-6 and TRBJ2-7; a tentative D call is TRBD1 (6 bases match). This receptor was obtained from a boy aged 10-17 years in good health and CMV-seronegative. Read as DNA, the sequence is TGTGCCAGCAGCCGGGGACATGGACTCTACGAGCAGTACTTC. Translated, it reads CASSRGHGLYEQYF. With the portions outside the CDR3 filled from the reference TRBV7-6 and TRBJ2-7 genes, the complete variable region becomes GAGVSQSPRYKVTKRGQDVALRCDPISGHVSLYWYRQALGQGPEFLTYFNYEAQQDKSGLPNDRFSAERPEGSISTLTIQRTEQRDSAMYRCASSRGHGLYEQYFGPGTRLTVT.